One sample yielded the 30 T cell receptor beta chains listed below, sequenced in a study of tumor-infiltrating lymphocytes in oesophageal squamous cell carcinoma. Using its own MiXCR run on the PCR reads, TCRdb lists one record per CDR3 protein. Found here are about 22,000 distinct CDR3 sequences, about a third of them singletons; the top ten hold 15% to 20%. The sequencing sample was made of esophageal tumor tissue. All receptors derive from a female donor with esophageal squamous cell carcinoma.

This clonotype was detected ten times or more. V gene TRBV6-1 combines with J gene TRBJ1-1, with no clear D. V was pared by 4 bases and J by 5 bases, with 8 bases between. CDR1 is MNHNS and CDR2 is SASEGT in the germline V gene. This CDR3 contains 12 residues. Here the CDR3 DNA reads TGTGCCAGCAGTGTTGGTGAAACTGAAGCTTTCTTT. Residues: CASSVGETEAFF.

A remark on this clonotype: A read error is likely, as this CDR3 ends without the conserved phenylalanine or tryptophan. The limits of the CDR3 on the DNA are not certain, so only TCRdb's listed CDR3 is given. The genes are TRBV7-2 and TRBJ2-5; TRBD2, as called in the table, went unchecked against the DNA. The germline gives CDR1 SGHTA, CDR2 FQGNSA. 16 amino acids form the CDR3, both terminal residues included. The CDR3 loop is CASSLEGQSSTQYFGN.

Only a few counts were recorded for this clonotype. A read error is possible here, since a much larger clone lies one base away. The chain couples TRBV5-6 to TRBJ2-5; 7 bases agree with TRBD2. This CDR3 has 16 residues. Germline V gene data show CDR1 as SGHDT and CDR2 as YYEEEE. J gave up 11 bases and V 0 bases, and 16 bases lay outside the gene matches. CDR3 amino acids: CASSLEDGGRYNEQYF. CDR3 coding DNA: TGTGCCAGCAGCTTGGAAGATGGCGGGAGATACAATGAGCAGTACTTC.

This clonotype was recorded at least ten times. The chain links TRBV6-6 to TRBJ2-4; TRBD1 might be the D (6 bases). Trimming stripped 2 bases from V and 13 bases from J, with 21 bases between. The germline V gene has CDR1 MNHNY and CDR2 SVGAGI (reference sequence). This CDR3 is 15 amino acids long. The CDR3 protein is CASSYAGQRYNEQYF. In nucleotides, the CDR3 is TGTGCCAGCAGTTACGCTGGACAGAGATACAATGAGCAGTACTTC.

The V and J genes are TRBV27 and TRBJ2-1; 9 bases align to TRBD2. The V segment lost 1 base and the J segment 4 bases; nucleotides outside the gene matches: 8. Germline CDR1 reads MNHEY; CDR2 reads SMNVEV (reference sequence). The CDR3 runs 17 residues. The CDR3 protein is CASSLWAAGGGYNEQFF. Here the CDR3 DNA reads TGTGCCAGCAGTTTATGGGCAGCGGGAGGCGGATACAATGAGCAGTTCTTC.

The CDR3 spells CASSHGTGNFNYGYTF. CDR3 nucleotides: TGTGCCAGCAGTCACGGGACGGGGAATTTTAACTATGGCTACACCTTC. The chain is built from TRBV27 and TRBJ1-2, with TRBD1 as a possible D gene (5 bases). The CDR3 length is 16 residues. V was clipped by 5 bases and J by 1 base, with 17 bases between them. CDR1 MNHEY and CDR2 SMNVEV come from the germline V gene (reference sequence).

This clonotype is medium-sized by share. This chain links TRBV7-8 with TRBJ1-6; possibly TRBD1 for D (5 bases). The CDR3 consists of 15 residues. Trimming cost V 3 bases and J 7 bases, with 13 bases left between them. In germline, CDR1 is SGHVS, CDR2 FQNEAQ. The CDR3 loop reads CASSLGTLGNSPLHF. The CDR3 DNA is TGTGCCAGCAGCTTGGGGACCCTGGGCAATTCACCCCTCCACTTT. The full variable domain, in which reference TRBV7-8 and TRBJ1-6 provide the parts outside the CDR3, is GAGVSQSPRYKVAKRGQDVALRCDPISGHVSLFWYQQALGQGPEFLTYFQNEAQLDKSGLPSDRFFAERPEGSVSTLKIQRTQQEDSAVYLCASSLGTLGNSPLHFGNGTRLTVT.

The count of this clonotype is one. The CDR3 region is CASSLGDSNEQFF. The CDR3 coding sequence is TGTGCCAGCAGCTTAGGGGACAGCAATGAGCAGTTCTTC. The chain joins TRBV7-6 to TRBJ2-5; 7 bases line up with TRBD1. The DNA matches TRBJ2-1 better at its end, which makes the J call doubtful. CDR1 SGHVS and CDR2 FNYEAQ come from the germline V gene. The CDR3 runs 13 residues.

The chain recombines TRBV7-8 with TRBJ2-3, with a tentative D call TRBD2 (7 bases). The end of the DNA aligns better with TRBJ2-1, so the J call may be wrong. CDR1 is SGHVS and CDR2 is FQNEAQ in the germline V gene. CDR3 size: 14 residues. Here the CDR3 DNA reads TGTGCCAGCAGCTTAAGGGGGGGGGCCAGAAAGCAGTTCTTC. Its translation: CASSLRGGARKQFF.

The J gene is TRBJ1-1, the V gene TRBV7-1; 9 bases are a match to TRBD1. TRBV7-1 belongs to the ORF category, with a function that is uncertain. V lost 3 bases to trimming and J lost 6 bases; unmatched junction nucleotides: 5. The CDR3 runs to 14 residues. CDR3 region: CASSSGQGLPEAFF. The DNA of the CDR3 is TGTGCCAGCAGCTCTGGACAGGGGTTACCTGAAGCTTTCTTT.

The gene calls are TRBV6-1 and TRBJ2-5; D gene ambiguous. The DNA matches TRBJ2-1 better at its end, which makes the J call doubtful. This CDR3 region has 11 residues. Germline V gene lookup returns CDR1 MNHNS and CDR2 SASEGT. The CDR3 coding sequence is TGTGCCAGCAGTGAATATTGGGAGCAGTTCTTC. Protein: CASSEYWEQFF.

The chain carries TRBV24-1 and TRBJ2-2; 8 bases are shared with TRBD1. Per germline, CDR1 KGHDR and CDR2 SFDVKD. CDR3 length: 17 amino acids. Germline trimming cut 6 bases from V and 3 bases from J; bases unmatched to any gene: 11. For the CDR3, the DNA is TGTGCCACCAGTTCGACAGGGGTAGCGCGTGACACCGGGGAGCTGTTTTTT. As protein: CATSSTGVARDTGELFF.

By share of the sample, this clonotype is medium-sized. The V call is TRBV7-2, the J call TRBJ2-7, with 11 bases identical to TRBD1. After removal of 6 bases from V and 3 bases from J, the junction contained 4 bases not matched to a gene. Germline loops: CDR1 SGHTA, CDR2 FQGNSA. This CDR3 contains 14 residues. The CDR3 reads CASRPGTGGYEQYF. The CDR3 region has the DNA TGTGCCAGCAGACCCGGGACAGGGGGCTACGAGCAGTACTTC.

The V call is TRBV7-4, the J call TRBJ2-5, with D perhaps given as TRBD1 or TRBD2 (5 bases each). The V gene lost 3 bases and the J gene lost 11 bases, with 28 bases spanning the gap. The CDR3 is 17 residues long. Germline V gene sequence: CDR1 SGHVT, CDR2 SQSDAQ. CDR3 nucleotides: TGTGCCAGCAGCTTTCCCAAACCGGGACGAGAACGCAATGAGCAGTACTTC. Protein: CASSFPKPGRERNEQYF.

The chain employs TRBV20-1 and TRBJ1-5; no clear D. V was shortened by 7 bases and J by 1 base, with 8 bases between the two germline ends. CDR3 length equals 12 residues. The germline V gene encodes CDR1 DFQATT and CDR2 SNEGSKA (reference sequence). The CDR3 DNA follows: TGCAGTGGGAGAAGCAGCAATCAGCCCCAGCATTTT. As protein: CSGRSSNQPQHF.

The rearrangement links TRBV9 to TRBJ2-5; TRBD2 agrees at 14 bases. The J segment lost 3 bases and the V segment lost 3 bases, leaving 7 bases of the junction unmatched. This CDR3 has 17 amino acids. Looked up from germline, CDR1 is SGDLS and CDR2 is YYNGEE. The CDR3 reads CASSAGTSGRLEETQYF. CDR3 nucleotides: TGTGCCAGCAGCGCCGGGACTAGCGGGAGATTGGAAGAGACCCAGTACTTC.

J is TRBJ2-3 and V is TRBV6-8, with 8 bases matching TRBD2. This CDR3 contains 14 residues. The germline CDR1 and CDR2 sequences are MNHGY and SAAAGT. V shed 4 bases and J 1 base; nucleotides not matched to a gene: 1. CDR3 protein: CASSSTSGTDTQYF. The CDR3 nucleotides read TGTGCCAGCAGTTCGACTAGCGGCACAGATACGCAGTATTTT.

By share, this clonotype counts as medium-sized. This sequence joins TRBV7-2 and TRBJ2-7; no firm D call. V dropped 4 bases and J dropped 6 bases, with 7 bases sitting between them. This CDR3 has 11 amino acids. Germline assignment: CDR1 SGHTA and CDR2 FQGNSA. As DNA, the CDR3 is TGTGCCAGCAGCTCTCGACGCGAGCAGTACTTC. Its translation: CASSSRREQYF.

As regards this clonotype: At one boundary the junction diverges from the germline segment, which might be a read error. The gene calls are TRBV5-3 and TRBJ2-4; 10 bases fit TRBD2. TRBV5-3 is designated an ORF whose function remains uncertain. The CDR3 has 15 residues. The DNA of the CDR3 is TGTGCCAGCAGCTTGACTAGCGGGCTGTACAATGAGCAGTACTTC. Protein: CASSLTSGLYNEQYF.

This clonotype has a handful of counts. CDR3 sequence reads: CASSSTGENTEAFF. The CDR3 nucleotides read TGTGCCAGCAGCTCCACAGGTGAGAACACTGAAGCTTTCTTT. The chain is built from TRBV7-3 and TRBJ1-1, with D possibly being TRBD1 (5 bases). The CDR3 covers 14 residues. Trimming took off 4 bases at V and 1 base at J, with 10 bases between the two ends. Germline-derived CDR1 and CDR2 are SGHTA and FQGTGA.

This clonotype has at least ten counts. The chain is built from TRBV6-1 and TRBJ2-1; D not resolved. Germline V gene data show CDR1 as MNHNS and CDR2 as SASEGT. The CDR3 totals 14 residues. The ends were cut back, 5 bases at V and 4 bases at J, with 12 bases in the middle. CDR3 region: CASSHIARYNEQFF. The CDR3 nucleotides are TGTGCCAGCAGTCACATCGCCAGGTACAATGAGCAGTTCTTC.

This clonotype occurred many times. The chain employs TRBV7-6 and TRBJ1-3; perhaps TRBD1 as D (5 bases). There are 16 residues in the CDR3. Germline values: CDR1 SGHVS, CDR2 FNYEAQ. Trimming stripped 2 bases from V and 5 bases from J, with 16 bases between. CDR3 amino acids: CASSLSGGAVRNTIYF. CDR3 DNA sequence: TGTGCCAGCAGCTTATCAGGAGGGGCGGTTCGAAACACCATATATTTT.

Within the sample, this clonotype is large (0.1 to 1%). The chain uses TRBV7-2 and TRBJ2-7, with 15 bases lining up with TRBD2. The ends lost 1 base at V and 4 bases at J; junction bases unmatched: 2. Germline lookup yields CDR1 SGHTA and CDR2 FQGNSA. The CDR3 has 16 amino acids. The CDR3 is CASSLGTSGRGYEQYF. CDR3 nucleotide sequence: TGTGCCAGCAGCTTAGGGACTAGCGGGAGGGGGTACGAGCAGTACTTC.

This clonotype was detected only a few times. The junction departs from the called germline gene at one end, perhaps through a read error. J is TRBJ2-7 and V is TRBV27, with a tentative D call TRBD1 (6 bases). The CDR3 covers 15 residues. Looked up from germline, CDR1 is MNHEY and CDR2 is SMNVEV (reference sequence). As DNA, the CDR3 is TGTGCCAGCAGTCCATGGACAGCCGGCGCTTCACCCCTCCACTTC. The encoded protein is CASSPWTAGASPLHF.

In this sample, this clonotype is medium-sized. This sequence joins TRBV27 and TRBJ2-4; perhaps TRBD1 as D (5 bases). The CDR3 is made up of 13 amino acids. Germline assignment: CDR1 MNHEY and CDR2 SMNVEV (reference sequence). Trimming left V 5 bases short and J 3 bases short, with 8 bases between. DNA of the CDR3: TGTGCCAGCAGTCCCCAGGGCAAAAACATTCAGTACTTC. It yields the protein CASSPQGKNIQYF.

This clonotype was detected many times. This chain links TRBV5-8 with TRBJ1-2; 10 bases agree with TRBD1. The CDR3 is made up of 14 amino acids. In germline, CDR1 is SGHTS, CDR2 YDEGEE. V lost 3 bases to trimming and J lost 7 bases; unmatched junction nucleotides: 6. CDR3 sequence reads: CASSSGQGRRGYTF. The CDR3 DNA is TGTGCCAGCAGCTCGGGACAGGGGAGACGTGGCTACACCTTC.

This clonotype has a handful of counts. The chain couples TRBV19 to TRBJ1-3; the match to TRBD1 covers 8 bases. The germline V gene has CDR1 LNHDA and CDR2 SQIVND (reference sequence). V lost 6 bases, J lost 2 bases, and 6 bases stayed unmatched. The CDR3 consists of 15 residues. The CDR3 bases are TGTGCCAGTAGCTTCGGACAGGGTCCTGGAAACACCATATATTTT. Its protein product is CASSFGQGPGNTIYF.

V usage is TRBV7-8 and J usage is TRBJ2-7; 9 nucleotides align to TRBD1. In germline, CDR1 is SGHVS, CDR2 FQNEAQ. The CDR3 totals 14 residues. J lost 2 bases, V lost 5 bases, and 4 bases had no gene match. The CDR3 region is CASSNRQGAYEQYF. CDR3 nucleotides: TGTGCCAGCAGCAACAGACAGGGGGCCTACGAGCAGTACTTC.

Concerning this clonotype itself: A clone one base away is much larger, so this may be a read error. The CDR3 is CASSSGLAGSEQYF. For the CDR3, the DNA is TGTGCCAGTAGTTCCGGACTAGCGGGAAGTGAGCAGTACTTC. The chain joins TRBV19 to TRBJ2-3; 12 bases are shared with TRBD2. The DNA end is more similar to TRBJ2-7, so the J call may be wrong. The length of the CDR3 is 14 residues. Germline assignment: CDR1 LNHDA and CDR2 SQIVND (reference sequence).

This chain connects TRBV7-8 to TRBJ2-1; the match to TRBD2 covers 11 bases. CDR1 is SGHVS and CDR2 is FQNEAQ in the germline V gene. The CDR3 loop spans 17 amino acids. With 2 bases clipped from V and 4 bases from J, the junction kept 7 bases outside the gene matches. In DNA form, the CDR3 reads TGTGCCAGCAGCTTAAGGCTAGCGGGAGGTGATTACAATGAGCAGTTCTTC. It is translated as CASSLRLAGGDYNEQFF.